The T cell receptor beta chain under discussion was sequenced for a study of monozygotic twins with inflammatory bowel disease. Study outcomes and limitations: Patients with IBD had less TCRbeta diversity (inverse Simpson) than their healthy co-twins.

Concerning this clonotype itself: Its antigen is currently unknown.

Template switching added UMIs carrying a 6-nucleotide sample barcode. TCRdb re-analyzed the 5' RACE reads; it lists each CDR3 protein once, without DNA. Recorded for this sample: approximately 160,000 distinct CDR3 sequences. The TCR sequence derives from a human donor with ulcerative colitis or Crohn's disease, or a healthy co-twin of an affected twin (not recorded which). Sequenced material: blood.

CDR3 amino acids: CASSLAGPGQKNIQYF. The V gene is TRBV7-2, the J gene TRBJ2-4; the TCRdb call, TRBD1, lacks DNA for checking. The germline CDR1 and CDR2 sequences are SGHTA and FQGNSA. The CDR3 length is 16 residues.